These T cell receptor beta chains were read from a single sample in a study of cytomegalovirus exposure and HLA in healthy donors. Only in-frame clones appear in the TCRdb table, and some are missing; sequencing was by immunoSEQ multiplex PCR. The data contain about 110,000 clones, roughly 82% of them singletons. Sequencing used PBMCs. The receptors were sampled from a male donor in good health and CMV-seropositive. Each CDR3 is given with its conserved first and last residue. The D gene is left open where the match is weak. Clone sizes are given selectively: once, few, many, or a class where the clone is expanded.

clone size	J gene	V gene	D gene	CDR3 protein	CDR3 DNA
NA	TRBJ2-7	TRBV6-5	TRBD1	CASTLRRDRVDEQYF	TGTGCCAGCACCCTACGCCGAGACAGGGTCGACGAGCAGTACTTC
NA	TRBJ2-7	TRBV18	TRBD2	CASSPPSGRGTYEQYF	TGTGCCAGCTCACCACCAAGCGGGAGAGGAACCTACGAGCAGTACTTC
NA	TRBJ2-3	TRBV7-6	NA	CASSSPVAGDTQYF	TGTGCCAGCAGCTCGCCCGTTGCGGGAGATACGCAGTATTTT
NA	TRBJ2-7	TRBV7-9	TRBD1	CASSSPGQGKAEQYF	TGTGCCAGCAGCTCCCCGGGACAGGGGAAGGCCGAGCAGTACTTC
NA	TRBJ2-5	TRBV7-7	TRBD2	CASSFGLLAGTETQYF	TGTGCTAGCAGCTTTGGGCTACTAGCGGGAACGGAGACCCAGTACTTC
NA	TRBJ2-1	TRBV28	TRBD2	CASMGREGPYNEQFF	TGTGCCAGCATGGGGCGGGAGGGCCCCTACAATGAGCAGTTCTTC
NA	TRBJ2-2	TRBV7-3	NA	CASGLGGTHTGELFF	TGTGCCAGCGGTTTAGGCGGGACCCACACCGGGGAGCTGTTTTTT
once	TRBJ1-2	TRBV28	NA	CASSSPGGAANYGYTF	TGTGCCAGCAGTAGTCCGGGGGGCGCGGCTAACTATGGCTACACCTTC
NA	TRBJ2-7	TRBV2	TRBD2	CASRIAGGSYEQYF	TGTGCCAGCAGGATAGCGGGGGGTTCATACGAGCAGTACTTC
NA	TRBJ2-7	TRBV19	NA	CASSMGQTYEQYF	TGTGCCAGTAGTATGGGGCAGACCTACGAGCAGTACTTC
NA	TRBJ2-3	TRBV7-3	TRBD2	CASSGTSGAGTDTQYF	TGTGCCAGCAGCGGGACTAGCGGGGCGGGTACAGATACGCAGTATTTT
NA	TRBJ1-6	TRBV11-2	NA	CASSLGYWARSYSPLHF	TGTGCCAGCAGCTTAGGATACTGGGCCCGATCATATTCACCCCTCCACTTT
NA	TRBJ1-1	TRBV9	NA	CASSVNGDGNTEAFF	TGTGCCAGCAGCGTGAACGGGGATGGAAACACTGAAGCTTTCTTT
NA	TRBJ2-1	TRBV7-2	NA	CASSLRWEVNEQFF	TGTGCCAGCAGCTTACGGTGGGAGGTAAATGAGCAGTTCTTC
few	TRBJ2-3	TRBV7-9	NA	CASSPGSTDTQYF	TGTGCCAGCAGCCCAGGGAGCACAGATACGCAGTATTTT
NA	TRBJ2-1	TRBV2	NA	CAYYSDYNEQFF	TGTGCCTACTATTCCGACTACAATGAGCAGTTCTTC
NA	TRBJ1-1	TRBV6-6	NA	CASNPGGTSSEAFF	TGTGCCAGCAACCCCGGGGGAACGAGCTCTGAAGCTTTCTTT
NA	TRBJ2-3	TRBV28	TRBD1	CASSPPSRTGRADTQYF	TGTGCCAGCAGTCCGCCCTCACGGACAGGACGGGCAGATACGCAGTATTTT
NA	TRBJ1-1	TRBV18	NA	CASSYTGEEAFF	TGTGCCAGCTCATACACAGGCGAGGAAGCTTTCTTT
NA	TRBJ2-5	TRBV7-9	NA	CASSPTVGRGETQYF	TGTGCCAGCAGCCCGACAGTCGGTCGGGGGGAGACCCAGTACTTC
few	TRBJ2-3	TRBV29-1	TRBD2	CSVAGDRGGSTDTQYF	TGCAGCGTTGCGGGGGATCGGGGGGGAAGCACAGATACGCAGTATTTT
NA	TRBJ2-2	TRBV9	NA	CASSEPGHTGELFF	TGTGCCAGCAGCGAGCCGGGACATACCGGGGAGCTGTTTTTT